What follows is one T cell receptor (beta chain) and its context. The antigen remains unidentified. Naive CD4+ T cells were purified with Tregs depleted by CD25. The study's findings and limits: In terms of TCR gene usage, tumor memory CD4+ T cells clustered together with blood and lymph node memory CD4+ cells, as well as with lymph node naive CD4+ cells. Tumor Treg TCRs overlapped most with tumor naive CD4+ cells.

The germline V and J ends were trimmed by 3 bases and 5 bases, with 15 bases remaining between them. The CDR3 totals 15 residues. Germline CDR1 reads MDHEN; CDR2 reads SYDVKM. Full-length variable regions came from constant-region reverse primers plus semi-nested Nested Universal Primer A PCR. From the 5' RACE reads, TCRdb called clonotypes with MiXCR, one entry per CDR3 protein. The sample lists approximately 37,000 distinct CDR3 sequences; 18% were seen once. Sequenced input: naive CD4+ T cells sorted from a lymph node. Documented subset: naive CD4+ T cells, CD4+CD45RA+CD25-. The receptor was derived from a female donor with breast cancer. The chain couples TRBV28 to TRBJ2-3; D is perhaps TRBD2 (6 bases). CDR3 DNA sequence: TGTGCCAGCAGTTTTGGCGGGACCAGAGGAGATACGCAGTATTTT. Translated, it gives CASSFGGTRGDTQYF.